The rows below give T cell receptor beta chains drawn from one sample of a study of shared clonotypes between healthy human individuals. The assay was immunoSEQ multiplex PCR, and TCRdb's table has in-frame clones only and misses some. Of 500,000 to 650,000 clones detected, around three quarters appear once; the ten largest clones hold around 13%. Sequenced: PBMCs. The receptors here all came from a woman between 35 and 50 years old in good health. Some clones in this sample may be carry-over from other donors' samples. Each CDR3 is given with its conserved first and last residue. The D gene is left open where the match is weak. The size entry is marked missing in some rows and otherwise reads once, few, many or a size class.

j_call d_call v_call clone_size cdr3_aa cdr3_nt
TRBJ2-7 NA TRBV2 NA CASSVKGTNYEQYF TGTGCCAGCAGTGTTAAGGGGACAAATTACGAGCAGTACTTC
TRBJ1-2 NA TRBV4-1 NA CASSPESGRAVYGYTF TGCGCCAGCAGCCCTGAATCTGGTAGGGCAGTCTATGGCTACACCTTC
TRBJ2-1 TRBD1 TRBV7-6 NA CASSSGTGDYAGEQFF TGTGCCAGCAGCTCCGGGACAGGAGACTACGCTGGTGAGCAGTTCTTC
TRBJ2-7 NA TRBV6-5 NA CASSLSSVDRYEQYF TGTGCCAGCAGCCTCTCTAGCGTCGACCGCTACGAGCAGTACTTC
TRBJ2-3 TRBD1 TRBV30 NA CAWSVLGGTGGDTQYF TGTGCCTGGAGTGTACTGGGAGGGACAGGGGGGGATACGCAGTATTTT
TRBJ2-1 TRBD1 TRBV7-7 NA CASSHGTGVHHEQFF TGTGCCAGCAGCCACGGGACAGGAGTCCATCATGAGCAGTTCTTC
TRBJ1-5 NA TRBV4-2 NA CASSQGEYQPQHF TGTGCCAGCAGCCAAGGAGAATATCAGCCCCAGCATTTT
TRBJ1-1 TRBD1 TRBV27 NA CASRADDRAKAFF TGTGCCAGCAGGGCCGATGACAGGGCTAAGGCTTTCTTT
TRBJ2-3 TRBD2 TRBV11-1 NA CASSLAHLAGVTQYF TGTGCCAGCAGCTTAGCGCACCTAGCGGGAGTTACGCAGTATTTT
TRBJ2-1 NA TRBV28 NA CASSLQGPSDEQFF TGTGCCAGCAGTTTACAGGGGCCTAGCGATGAGCAGTTCTTC
TRBJ2-5 TRBD2 TRBV19 NA CASSRGTSGSYQETQYF TGTGCCAGTAGTAGGGGGACTAGCGGTTCGTACCAAGAGACCCAGTACTTC
TRBJ1-1 NA TRBV5-1 NA CAKRASRNTEAFF TGCGCCAAGAGGGCCTCCAGAAACACTGAAGCTTTCTTT
TRBJ1-1 TRBD1 TRBV19 NA CASKDRGSLNTEAFF TGTGCCAGTAAGGACAGGGGGTCCCTGAACACTGAAGCTTTCTTT
TRBJ2-7 TRBD2 TRBV6-6 NA CASSATRGSPEQYF TGTGCCAGCAGCGCAACTCGCGGGAGCCCCGAGCAGTACTTC
TRBJ2-3 NA TRBV5-1 NA CASSLTSPSDTQYF TGCGCCAGCAGCTTGACTAGCCCATCAGATACGCAGTATTTT
TRBJ1-5 TRBD1 TRBV28 NA CASRGPGTGYVVQPQHF TGTGCCAGCAGGGGCCCCGGGACAGGGTATGTAGTTCAGCCCCAGCATTTT
TRBJ2-1 TRBD2 TRBV7-9 NA CASSLFAGGPGNEQFF TGTGCCAGCAGCTTATTTGCGGGAGGGCCAGGTAATGAGCAGTTCTTC
TRBJ2-2 TRBD2 TRBV11-2 NA CASSLAGGPGELFF TGTGCCAGCAGCTTAGCGGGAGGGCCCGGGGAGCTGTTTTTT
TRBJ2-1 TRBD2 TRBV28 NA CASSPLGAGGLNEQFF TGTGCCAGCAGTCCCCTCGGGGCGGGAGGGTTGAATGAGCAGTTCTTC
TRBJ2-4 NA TRBV2 NA CASSVEQAAKNIQYF TGTGCCAGCAGTGTAGAACAGGCTGCCAAAAACATTCAGTACTTC
TRBJ2-7 NA TRBV15 NA CATSRDRGRAEQYF TGTGCCACCAGCAGAGATCGAGGGCGGGCCGAGCAGTACTTC
TRBJ2-7 NA TRBV30 NA CAWGKGAIYEQYF TGTGCCTGGGGGAAGGGCGCAATCTACGAGCAGTACTTC
TRBJ2-1 TRBD2 TRBV5-1 NA CASSLRLAGHNEQFF TGCGCCAGCAGCTTGCGACTAGCGGGACACAATGAGCAGTTCTTC
TRBJ2-1 NA TRBV25-1 NA CASSGSTRSSYNEQFF TGTGCCAGCAGTGGGTCAACGCGGAGCTCCTACAATGAGCAGTTCTTC
TRBJ1-5 NA TRBV19 NA CASSDDRRGYQPQHF TGTGCCAGTAGTGATGACAGGAGGGGGTATCAGCCCCAGCATTTT
TRBJ2-5 NA TRBV28 NA CASSFRTYQETQYF TGTGCCAGCAGTTTTCGCACTTACCAAGAGACCCAGTACTTC
TRBJ2-7 NA TRBV29-1 NA CSAVPGAGEQYF NA
TRBJ2-5 TRBD1 TRBV4-1 NA CASSQPLGTARRETQYF TGCGCCAGCAGCCAACCTCTCGGGACAGCCCGGCGAGAGACCCAGTACTTC
TRBJ1-3 NA TRBV4-3 NA CASSQDQAASAIYF TGCGCCAGCAGCCAAGATCAGGCGGCTTCAGCCATATATTTT
TRBJ1-2 NA TRBV2 NA CASSVGFGEAYGYTF TGTGCCAGCAGTGTAGGGTTCGGGGAAGCTTATGGCTACACCTTC
TRBJ1-2 NA TRBV28 NA CASTNQRARSYGYTF TGTGCCAGCACCAACCAAAGGGCGAGGAGCTATGGCTACACCTTC
TRBJ2-1 NA TRBV7-3 NA CASSRLGSSYNEQFF TGTGCCAGCAGCCGGTTGGGGAGCTCCTACAATGAGCAGTTCTTC
TRBJ2-1 NA TRBV2 NA CASSPPGYNEQFF TGTGCCAGCAGTCCTCCGGGGTACAATGAGCAGTTCTTC
TRBJ2-1 NA TRBV15 NA CATRREQTYNEQFF TGTGCCACCAGACGGGAGCAAACCTACAATGAGCAGTTCTTC
TRBJ2-5 NA TRBV7-8 NA CASSNWGSGETQYF TGTGCCAGCAGCAATTGGGGTAGCGGCGAGACCCAGTACTTC
TRBJ2-7 NA TRBV15 NA CATSRVFQTRYSYEQYF TGTGCCACCAGCAGAGTCTTCCAGACACGTTACTCCTACGAGCAGTACTTC
TRBJ2-7 NA TRBV12-2 few CASRLAPATAYEQYF TGTGCAAGTCGCTTAGCGCCGGCCACCGCCTACGAGCAGTACTTC